Below, 9 T cell receptor beta chains from the same sample are listed, as sequenced in a study of Ad26.COV2.S vaccination and SARS-CoV-2 variants. Only in-frame clones appear in the TCRdb table, and some are missing; sequencing was by immunoSEQ multiplex PCR. The sample contains approximately 480,000 clones, around 90% of which appear only once. Treatment noted: roughly 19 received Ad26.COV2.S at low or high dose, single or two shots; 5 received placebo; per-sample allocation not given. Repertoires come from day 63 after the first vaccine or placebo injection. Sequencing used peripheral blood, obtained in a trial of Ad26.COV2.S vaccine versus placebo. Receptors originate from a person aged 18-65 years who received the Ad26.COV2.S COVID-19 vaccine or a placebo.

This chain uses TRBV28 with TRBJ1-1; D is ambiguous. CDR3 length: 12 amino acids. In germline, CDR1 is MDHEN, CDR2 SYDVKM. Between the trimmed V and J ends, which lost 6 bases and 6 bases, there was a span of 11 bases. This chain's CDR3 is CASSRRSSEAFF. Written as DNA, the CDR3 is TGTGCCAGCAGCCGAAGGAGCTCTGAAGCTTTCTTT.

The V call is TRBV6-1, the J call TRBJ1-5, with TRBD1 as a possible D gene (6 bases). The CDR3 is made up of 17 amino acids. The V end lost 0 bases, the J end lost 0 bases, and 12 bases lay between the germline ends. Germline V gene sequence: CDR1 MNHNS, CDR2 SASEGT. The CDR3 loop reads CASSEAWHRVSNQPQHF. The CDR3 DNA is TGTGCCAGCAGTGAAGCGTGGCACAGGGTTAGCAATCAGCCCCAGCATTTT.

This rearrangement joins TRBV6-6 to TRBJ2-1; 7 positions agree with TRBD2. Germline loops: CDR1 MNHNY, CDR2 SVGAGI (reference sequence). Unmatched junction bases numbered 5, after V lost 4 bases and J lost 5 bases. This CDR3 is built from 14 residues. As DNA, the CDR3 is TGTGCCAGCAGTTTTAGCGGGCTTAACAATGAGCAGTTCTTC. Its translation: CASSFSGLNNEQFF.

Concerning this clone: The junction departs from germline at one end; a sequencing error may be responsible. The chain carries TRBV29-1 and TRBJ1-3, with D unresolved. Germline CDR1 is SQVTM and CDR2 is ANQGSEA. This CDR3 has 8 amino acids. The CDR3 nucleotides read TGCAGCGTTGAAGGGGCTCGTTTT. This codes for CSVEGARF.

The chain carries TRBV6-1 and TRBJ2-7; no definite D call. The germline gives CDR1 MNHNS, CDR2 SASEGT. V was pared by 5 bases and J by 1 base, with 15 bases between. This CDR3 spans 15 amino acids. DNA for the CDR3: TGTGCCAGCAGTCCCCGAGTCGCCCCGTCCTACGAGCAGTACTTC. Its translation: CASSPRVAPSYEQYF.

This sequence joins TRBV6-2 or TRBV6-3 and TRBJ2-1; D tentatively reads TRBD1 or TRBD2 (5 bases each). This CDR3 region has 14 residues. Trimming removed 2 bases at V and 7 bases at J, with 12 bases between. Germline CDR1 MNHEY, CDR2 SVGEGT. The DNA of the CDR3 is TGTGCCAGCAGTTACCTCTCCTGGGGGAATGAGCAGTTCTTC. Protein product: CASSYLSWGNEQFF.

The chain has TRBV9 and TRBJ2-2; 10 nucleotides line up with TRBD2. V dropped 0 bases and J dropped 5; count of bases not matched to a gene: 7. Germline assignment: CDR1 SGDLS and CDR2 YYNGEE. This CDR3 has 17 amino acids. CDR3 residues: CASSVALAGAPTGELFF. Written as DNA, the CDR3 is TGTGCCAGCAGCGTAGCTCTAGCGGGAGCCCCGACCGGGGAGCTGTTTTTT.

This chain links TRBV27 with TRBJ2-7, with unresolved D. V was cut by 0 bases and J by 7 bases, with 16 bases left in between. The CDR3 totals 15 residues. Germline CDR1 is MNHEY and CDR2 is SMNVEV (reference sequence). The CDR3 region is CASSLSAGPRHEQYF. The CDR3 DNA sequence: TGTGCCAGCAGTTTATCGGCCGGGCCCCGTCATGAGCAGTACTTC.

The rearrangement joins TRBV5-4 to TRBJ2-7, with D tentatively TRBD1 (5 bases). This CDR3 spans 14 amino acids. V lost 1 base and J lost 3, with 11 bases in between. Germline V gene sequence: CDR1 SGHNT, CDR2 YYREEE (reference sequence). This chain's CDR3 is CASSLSAGNYEQYF. The CDR3 bases are TGTGCCAGCAGCTTGTCAGCAGGGAACTACGAGCAGTACTTC.